This paragraph covers one TCR beta chain sequence. The antigen remains unidentified. TCRdb's table, derived via immunoSEQ multiplex PCR, lists solely in-frame clones and lacks some. The sample records around 24,000 clones, approximately 79% being singletons. This CDR3 region has 13 residues. Trimming took off 6 bases at V and 8 bases at J, with 16 bases between the two ends. The germline V gene encodes CDR1 MNHEY and CDR2 SVGAGI. The data were taken from a study of vaccination effects on CD4 cells after COVID-19. After expansion with viral peptide pools in the ViraFEST assay, antigen-specific CD4+ T cells were sequenced. On day 10 of culture, CD4+ T cells were separated out. The person had a PCR-confirmed SARS-CoV-2 infection during March to December 2020. Two million PBMC were placed in each well, which was supplemented with roughly 10 IU/ml IL-2 and approximately 10 ug/ml peptides. On both days 3 and 7, half of the culture medium was replaced with IL-2 medium.

The chain employs TRBV6-5 and TRBJ1-1; D may be TRBD1 (5 bases). The material sequenced was CD4+ T cells from PBMCs cultured with SARS-CoV-2 spike peptides, taken before COVID-19 vaccination. This receptor was identified in a human donor who had a prior SARS-CoV-2 infection. Here the CDR3 reads CASRVGTVDEAFF. The DNA of the CDR3 is TGTGCCAGCAGAGTCGGGACGGTGGACGAAGCTTTCTTT.